Listed here is a single T cell receptor (beta chain). This record belongs to a study of technical replicates of blood from a few donors. Measured with immunoSEQ multiplex PCR; TCRdb has only the in-frame clones, and not every one. The sample lists approximately 69,000 clones; approximately 96% were seen once. Trimming took 4 bases from V and 4 from J, leaving 18 bases between them. This CDR3 has 15 amino acids. Germline-derived CDR1 and CDR2 are SGDLS and YYNGEE. The specimen sequenced was T cells isolated from PBMCs. The receptor was derived from a human donor in good health. The rearrangement uses TRBV9 and TRBJ2-7, with D possibly being TRBD2 (7 bases). This chain's CDR3 is CASSSGGGRGYEQYF. In DNA form, the CDR3 reads TGTGCCAGCAGCTCTGGGGGCGGGAGAGGTTACGAGCAGTACTTC.